The next 31 T cell receptor beta chains were all read from a single sample in a study of control samples from healthy donors and cancer patients. Sequencing used immunoSEQ multiplex PCR; TCRdb keeps in-frame clones, though not all of them. The table has 190,000 or so clones, approximately 92% seen once. Sequencing input: blood. All receptors come from a man younger than 30 in good health.

The chain employs TRBV7-2 and TRBJ2-7, with TRBD1 matching 7 bases. The CDR3 loop spans 13 amino acids. CDR1 SGHTA and CDR2 FQGNSA come from the germline V gene. The V and J ends lost 5 bases and 4 bases, in that order; junction bases with no gene match: 5. The CDR3 sequence: CASSPDRAYEQYF. The DNA of the CDR3 is TGTGCCAGCAGCCCCGACAGGGCATACGAGCAGTACTTC.

The chain has TRBV5-6 and TRBJ1-3, with D uncertain. The CDR3 contains 15 residues. Germline V gene data show CDR1 as SGHDT and CDR2 as YYEEEE. Trimming pared 0 bases from V and 0 bases from J, leaving 7 bases between. The CDR3 DNA reads TGTGCCAGCAGCTTGGCGTGGAGCTCTGGAAACACCATATATTTT. Its translation: CASSLAWSSGNTIYF.

The chain is built from TRBV5-1 and TRBJ2-3; D is unclear. CDR1 is SGHRS and CDR2 is YFSETQ in the germline V gene. The length of the CDR3 is 13 residues. Deletions cut 4 bases from V and 0 bases from J, with 6 bases between. CDR3 in DNA: TGCGCCAGCAGCGTTATTAGCACAGATACGCAGTATTTT. This sequence encodes CASSVISTDTQYF.

V and J are TRBV5-1 and TRBJ2-2, with D perhaps matching TRBD1 (5 bases). The V gene lost 4 bases and the J gene lost 2 bases, with 12 bases spanning the gap. CDR1 is SGHRS, CDR2 YFSETQ, per germline. There are 15 residues in the CDR3. CDR3 sequence (DNA): TGCGCCAGCAGCCCCCAGGGTTCTAACACCGGGGAGCTGTTTTTT. This gives the protein CASSPQGSNTGELFF.

This chain connects TRBV29-1 to TRBJ1-1; tentative D call: TRBD1 (5 bases). Trimming took off 6 bases at V and 0 bases at J, with 11 bases between the two ends. This CDR3 spans 13 amino acids. Germline values: CDR1 SQVTM, CDR2 ANQGSEA. Here the CDR3 DNA reads TGCAGCGTCACGATGACAGTGAACACTGAAGCTTTCTTT. Translation gives CSVTMTVNTEAFF.

This chain uses TRBV25-1 with TRBJ2-2; D possibly corresponds to TRBD1 (5 bases). The V gene's germline CDR1 is MGHDK and CDR2 SYGVNS. Trimming left V 6 bases short and J 2 bases short, with 13 bases between. This CDR3 contains 15 residues. CDR3 DNA sequence: TGTGCCAGCAGCCCCTTTGACAGAAACACCGGGGAGCTGTTTTTT. Its protein product is CASSPFDRNTGELFF.

V is TRBV6-5 and J is TRBJ1-2; TRBD1 might be the D (6 bases). Trimming removed 7 bases at V and 6 bases at J, with 21 bases between. This CDR3 has 15 amino acids. CDR1 MNHEY and CDR2 SVGAGI come from the germline V gene. The CDR3 region has the DNA TGTGCCAGCACCCCTACCCCGGGGGCACCACATGGCTACACCTTC. It encodes CASTPTPGAPHGYTF.

J is TRBJ1-5 and V is TRBV6-2 or TRBV6-3; D is ambiguous. Trimming removed 6 bases from V and 0 bases from J, with 3 bases in between. CDR3 length: 12 residues. Germline lookup yields CDR1 MNHEY and CDR2 SVGEGT. The CDR3 here is CASSTSNQPQHF. The CDR3 DNA follows: TGTGCCAGCAGCACTAGCAATCAGCCCCAGCATTTT.

Remarks on this clone: At the DNA level, this CDR3 is encoded by other sequences in the same sample as well. This sequence joins TRBV24-1 and TRBJ2-3; D might be TRBD2 (6 bases). Trimming removed 5 bases from V and 3 bases from J, with 8 bases in between. Germline CDR1 KGHDR, CDR2 SFDVKD. This CDR3 region has 13 residues. DNA of the CDR3: TGTGCCACCAGTGTGGGGGGAACAGATACGCAGTATTTT. Its protein is CATSVGGTDTQYF.

This chain links TRBV27 with TRBJ2-2; a possible D gene is TRBD2 (7 bases). Germline CDR1 reads MNHEY; CDR2 reads SMNVEV (reference sequence). CDR3 length: 19 amino acids. Trimming stripped 0 bases from V and 0 bases from J, with 17 bases between. The CDR3: CASSLSIGGRGPNTGELFF. DNA of the CDR3: TGTGCCAGCAGTTTATCGATCGGCGGGCGGGGGCCGAACACCGGGGAGCTGTTTTTT.

J is TRBJ2-3 and V is TRBV9; D is possibly TRBD2 (5 bases). The CDR3 runs 15 residues. The V end lost 0 bases, the J end lost 3 bases, and 11 bases lay between the germline ends. Germline V gene sequence: CDR1 SGDLS, CDR2 YYNGEE. CDR3 protein: CASSVAERTTDTQYF. The CDR3 bases are TGTGCCAGCAGCGTAGCGGAGCGGACGACAGATACGCAGTATTTT.

The chain combines TRBV29-1 with TRBJ1-3; D not certain. Germline V gene data show CDR1 as SQVTM and CDR2 as ANQGSEA. This CDR3 has 11 residues. Deletions cut 5 bases from V and 0 bases from J, with 2 bases between. Here the CDR3 reads CSVYSGNTIYF. The DNA for the CDR3 is TGCAGCGTTTACTCTGGAAACACCATATATTTT. Together with reference TRBV29-1 and TRBJ1-3, the CDR3 gives the full variable domain: SAVISQKPSRDICQRGTSLTIQCQVDSQVTMMFWYRQQPGQSLTLIATANQGSEATYESGFVIDKFPISRPNLTFSTLTVSNMSPEDSSIYLCSVYSGNTIYFGEGSWLTVV.

V is TRBV5-4 and J is TRBJ2-1; D gene unclear. V was trimmed by 4 bases and J by 2 bases, leaving 13 bases between them. The CDR3 length is 15 residues. The germline gives CDR1 SGHNT, CDR2 YYREEE (reference sequence). DNA of the CDR3: TGTGCCAGCAGCCTCCGGGCAGCCACCTACAATGAGCAGTTCTTC. Translation: CASSLRAATYNEQFF.

The rearrangement uses TRBV9 and TRBJ2-3; D is undetermined. Deletions cut 5 bases from V and 0 bases from J, with 7 bases between. This CDR3 region has 13 residues. CDR1 and CDR2 (germline): SGDLS, YYNGEE. CDR3 protein: CASRSMSTDTQYF. DNA of the CDR3: TGTGCCAGCAGGTCTATGAGCACAGATACGCAGTATTTT.

This clone occurred a few times. CDR3 sequence reads: CASSQGQGSSGNTIYF. In DNA, the CDR3 is TGCGCCAGCAGCCAAGGGCAGGGGAGCTCTGGAAACACCATATATTTT. The chain links TRBV4-1 to TRBJ1-3, with D perhaps TRBD1 (6 bases). The V and J ends lost 1 base and 0 bases respectively, with 10 bases between them. The germline V gene has CDR1 MGHRA and CDR2 YSYEKL. This CDR3 is 16 amino acids long.

In the case of this clone: Other DNA sequences in the same sample also yield this CDR3. The rearrangement joins TRBV12-5 to TRBJ1-5; D not certain. CDR1 LGHNT and CDR2 FRNRAP come from the germline V gene. V lost 3 bases, J lost 0 bases, and 3 bases lay in between. The CDR3 is 13 residues long. The CDR3 DNA sequence: TGTGCTAGTGGTTTCGGTAGCAATCAGCCCCAGCATTTT. Its translation is CASGFGSNQPQHF.

The V and J genes are TRBV6-5 and TRBJ2-4; 9 bases fit TRBD2. This CDR3 has 15 residues. Germline V CDR1 and CDR2: MNHEY, SVGAGI. The junction had 2 bases not matched to a gene; V was cut back by 4 bases and J by 1 base. The CDR3, as DNA: TGTGCCAGCAGTTCTAGCGGGGACGCCAAAAACATTCAGTACTTC. It translates to CASSSSGDAKNIQYF.

The chain carries TRBV4-1 and TRBJ2-5; D may be TRBD1 or TRBD2 (5 bases each). CDR1 is MGHRA, CDR2 YSYEKL, per germline. Trimming took 3 bases from V and 0 from J, leaving 17 bases between them. The CDR3 spans 17 residues. The CDR3 sequence: CASSHPYVGDHQETQYF. DNA of the CDR3: TGCGCCAGCAGCCACCCCTATGTCGGGGACCACCAAGAGACCCAGTACTTC.

The genes are TRBV3-1 (or the pseudogene TRBV3-2) and TRBJ1-1, with a tentative D call TRBD1 (5 bases). V was trimmed by 2 bases and J by 5 bases, leaving 18 bases between them. Germline V lookup: CDR1 LGHDT, CDR2 YNNKEL (reference sequence). This CDR3 spans 16 amino acids. This chain's CDR3 is CASSQRWGREETEAFF. In nucleotides, the CDR3 is TGTGCCAGCAGCCAAAGGTGGGGCAGGGAAGAAACTGAAGCTTTCTTT.

The chain employs TRBV5-1 and TRBJ2-3; D is uncertain. The CDR3 loop spans 19 amino acids. Trimming shortened V by 3 bases and J by 0 bases, and 23 bases separated the two germline ends. Germline V CDR1 and CDR2: SGHRS, YFSETQ. The CDR3 bases are TGCGCCAGCAGCTACCCGGTGGGCCTTGAATTTAATAGCACAGATACGCAGTATTTT. Translating it yields CASSYPVGLEFNSTDTQYF.

The V call is TRBV6-6, the J call TRBJ1-1; 10 nucleotides match TRBD1. The V segment lost 6 bases and the J segment 3 bases; nucleotides outside the gene matches: 13. Germline CDR1 and CDR2: MNHNY and SVGAGI (reference sequence). CDR3 size: 17 residues. Written as DNA, the CDR3 is TGTGCCAGCAGCCGAGCCCCGGGACAGGGGAGATACACTGAAGCTTTCTTT. Translation: CASSRAPGQGRYTEAFF.

Comments on this clone: The same CDR3 also results from other DNA sequences found in this sample. The V gene is TRBV5-1, the J gene TRBJ2-3; 16 bases fit TRBD2. Germline assignment: CDR1 SGHRS and CDR2 YFSETQ. J lost 5 bases, V lost 4 bases, and 4 bases had no gene match. CDR3 length: 16 amino acids. CDR3 nucleotides: TGCGCCAGCAGCCTGGGACTAGCGGGGGGGCTAGATACGCAGTATTTT. Amino acids: CASSLGLAGGLDTQYF.

The CDR3 loop reads CASSHHTGSNEKLFF. The CDR3 bases are TGCGCCAGCAGCCACCATACAGGATCTAATGAAAAACTGTTTTTT. The rearrangement joins TRBV4-1 to TRBJ1-4, with a weak D call TRBD1 (5 bases). Germline V CDR1 and CDR2: MGHRA, YSYEKL. The V gene lost 3 bases and the J gene lost 3 bases, with 11 bases spanning the gap. The CDR3 is 15 amino acids.

The chain joins TRBV5-6 to TRBJ2-5, with 7 positions matching TRBD1. The CDR3 runs 15 residues. The V and J ends lost 2 bases and 2 bases, in that order; junction bases with no gene match: 6. Germline assignment: CDR1 SGHDT and CDR2 YYEEEE. The CDR3, as DNA: TGTGCCAGCAGCTTCACAGGGGTGGCACAAGAGACCCAGTACTTC. It encodes CASSFTGVAQETQYF.

The J gene is TRBJ2-1, the V gene TRBV18; D not resolved. The CDR3 has 15 amino acids. Per the germline V gene, CDR1 is KGHSH and CDR2 is LQKENI. The V and J ends lost 3 bases and 0 bases respectively, with 9 bases between them. The CDR3, as DNA: TGTGCCAGCTCACCGATGGGCCCCTCCTACAATGAGCAGTTCTTC. It specifies CASSPMGPSYNEQFF.

The V gene is TRBV5-4, the J gene TRBJ2-3; 7 bases agree with TRBD1. Looked up from germline, CDR1 is SGHNT and CDR2 is YYREEE (reference sequence). This CDR3 has 17 residues. The J segment lost 2 bases and the V segment lost 6 bases, leaving 15 bases of the junction unmatched. The CDR3 region has the DNA TGTGCCAGCACCTCAGGGGGACCTAGGGCCCTCACAGATACGCAGTATTTT. Its protein is CASTSGGPRALTDTQYF.

This sequence joins TRBV4-1 and TRBJ2-5, with D unresolved. Looked up from germline, CDR1 is MGHRA and CDR2 is YSYEKL. The CDR3 contains 14 residues. Trimming removed 1 base from V and 5 bases from J, with 11 bases in between. The CDR3 bases are TGCGCCAGCAGCCAAGGGTCAGCACCCGAGACCCAGTACTTC. Protein product: CASSQGSAPETQYF.

The chain is built from TRBV24-1 and TRBJ2-1, with D possibly TRBD1 on 6 matching bases. V shed 4 bases and J shed 12 bases, with 21 bases lying between them. The CDR3 spans 15 residues. The germline gives CDR1 KGHDR, CDR2 SFDVKD. For the CDR3, the DNA is TGTGCCACCAGTGAGAACAGGGTACCAAGCCGCGGGCAGTTCTTC. Translating gives CATSENRVPSRGQFF.

J is TRBJ1-1 and V is TRBV3-1 (or the pseudogene TRBV3-2), with 10 bases matching TRBD1. The germline V gene encodes CDR1 LGHDT and CDR2 YNNKEL (reference sequence). The CDR3 sequence is 15 residues long. V shed 3 bases and J 5 bases; nucleotides not matched to a gene: 6. The CDR3 bases are TGTGCCAGCAGCCATATAGGACAGGGGGAAACTGAAGCTTTCTTT. Its translation: CASSHIGQGETEAFF.

V usage is TRBV5-1 and J usage is TRBJ1-1; tentatively, D is TRBD1 (5 bases). Germline lookup yields CDR1 SGHRS and CDR2 YFSETQ. The CDR3 has 14 residues. The V end lost 0 bases, the J end lost 7 bases, and 13 bases lay between the germline ends. The CDR3 region is CASSLVGQGDEAFF. The CDR3 DNA is TGCGCCAGCAGCTTGGTCGGCCAGGGCGATGAAGCTTTCTTT.

This chain joins TRBV7-9 and TRBJ1-6, with D unclear. The CDR3 is made up of 12 amino acids. Trimming took 1 base from V and 10 from J, leaving 5 bases between them. From germline, CDR1 is SEHNR and CDR2 FQNEAQ (reference sequence). CDR3 sequence (DNA): TGTGCCAGCAGCTTAGATCGGTCACCCCTCCACTTT. Its translation is CASSLDRSPLHF.